This T cell receptor beta chain was retrieved from a study of tumor-infiltrating lymphocytes in primary liver carcinoma. Study in general: The patients included men and women who were aged 30 to 69 years. Sample yields of productive TCRbeta reads, ranging from roughly 3.65 to 8 million, were similar across tissue types. Each of the growths was stage T1-T3 N0M0, extending 4.2 to 10 cm across.

CDR3 length: 13 amino acids. In germline, CDR1 is SEHNR, CDR2 FQNEAQ (reference sequence). A remark on this clonotype: One junction end does not reproduce the germline sequence, and a read error may be involved.

Starting from around 510 ng of total RNA, TCR beta cDNA was produced with a primer in the constant region. Libraries for TCR beta were built through three nested multiplex PCR rounds, which together made up a slightly modified ARM-PCR procedure. Each of the first two PCR rounds ran approximately 10 cycles with TRBV1-TRBV30 forward and C-beta reverse primers. MiXCR, run by TCRdb on the multiplex PCR reads, gives a single entry per CDR3 protein. The sample yields about 35,000 distinct CDR3 sequences, less than 85% seen once. For each extraction, RNA and DNA were obtained together from about 19-30 mg of unsorted bulk tissue.

The source is a man between 35 and 55 years old with primary liver carcinoma and hepatitis B virus infection. Sequencing was carried out using liver tumor tissue from sampling region 4. Subset given: tumor region T4, right-lateral pole. This chain links TRBV7-9 with TRBJ1-1; 8 nucleotides align to TRBD1. The CDR3 is CASSSGQATETFF. DNA of the CDR3: TGTGCCAGCAGCTCGGGACAGGCTACTGAAACTTTCTTT.